These 22 T cell receptor beta chains originate from one sample sequenced in a study of blood T cell repertoires in COVID-19. Produced via immunoSEQ multiplex PCR; TCRdb's table is partial and in-frame only. The sample records 250,000 or so clones, 85% to 90% being singletons. The sequenced sample consisted of peripheral blood. These receptors originate from a man aged 25 to 40 with COVID-19, enrolled during active disease.

V usage is TRBV5-1 and J usage is TRBJ1-1, with D perhaps TRBD1 (6 bases). This CDR3 is 14 amino acids long. Trimming took 4 bases from V and 7 from J, leaving 17 bases between them. Germline V gene sequence: CDR1 SGHRS, CDR2 YFSETQ. Written as DNA, the CDR3 is TGCGCCAGCAGCCCAAGGGGGGGCCGAAATGAAGCTTTCTTT. Its translation: CASSPRGGRNEAFF. Full variable domain (remainder filled in from reference TRBV5-1 and TRBJ1-1): KAGVTQTPRYLIKTRGQQVTLSCSPISGHRSVSWYQQTPGQGLQFLFEYFSETQRNKGNFPGRFSGRQFSNSRSEMNVSTLELGDSALYLCASSPRGGRNEAFFGQGTRLTVV.

J is TRBJ1-1 and V is TRBV6-5, with D hard to call. This CDR3 contains 14 residues. Germline V gives CDR1 MNHEY, CDR2 SVGAGI. Trimming removed 2 bases from V and 0 bases from J, with 7 bases in between. The CDR3 bases are TGTGCCAGCAGTTACCGAGGTCTGAACACTGAAGCTTTCTTT. Translation gives CASSYRGLNTEAFF.

The chain combines TRBV9 with TRBJ2-7; D gene unclear. V was shortened by 6 bases and J by 3 bases, with 25 bases between the two germline ends. Germline lookup yields CDR1 SGDLS and CDR2 YYNGEE. The length of the CDR3 is 17 residues. The CDR3 here is CASIRNPPRRKHYEQYF. The CDR3 DNA reads TGTGCCAGCATTCGAAACCCCCCTCGGCGGAAACACTACGAGCAGTACTTC.

The chain uses TRBV9 and TRBJ2-1; the match to TRBD2 covers 8 bases. The CDR3 contains 16 residues. Per the germline V gene, CDR1 is SGDLS and CDR2 is YYNGEE. J was trimmed by 1 base and V by 4 bases; bases with no gene match: 7. Here the CDR3 reads CASSPTTSGSYNEQFF. CDR3 nucleotide sequence: TGTGCCAGCAGCCCAACCACTAGCGGATCCTACAATGAGCAGTTCTTC.

The genes are TRBV4-2 and TRBJ1-3; D remains ambiguous. This CDR3 region has 14 residues. V lost 5 bases to trimming and J lost 2 bases, with 10 bases between them. CDR1 LGHNA and CDR2 YNFKEQ come from the germline V gene. CDR3: CASSFGETGNTIYF. CDR3 DNA sequence: TGTGCCAGCAGCTTCGGTGAAACTGGAAACACCATATATTTT.

The chain uses TRBV2 and TRBJ2-7; possibly TRBD1 for D (6 bases). V lost 4 bases, J lost 2 bases, and 9 bases lay in between. CDR1 is SNHLY, CDR2 FYNNEI, per germline. The CDR3 is 13 residues long. The CDR3: CASSGDTAYEQYF. As DNA, the CDR3 is TGTGCCAGCAGTGGGGACACCGCCTACGAGCAGTACTTC.

The genes are TRBV7-3 and TRBJ2-1; 13 bases fit TRBD2. Germline CDR1 and CDR2: SGHTA and FQGTGA. The CDR3 is made up of 16 amino acids. The V segment lost 6 bases and the J segment 12 bases; nucleotides outside the gene matches: 14. The chain's CDR3 is CASSLGTSGTFTGQFF. The CDR3 DNA sequence: TGTGCCAGCAGTTTAGGGACTAGCGGGACCTTCACGGGGCAGTTCTTC.

This chain links TRBV27 with TRBJ2-5; no clear D. V was clipped by 3 bases and J by 0 bases, with 5 bases between them. Germline V gene data show CDR1 as MNHEY and CDR2 as SMNVEV (reference sequence). The CDR3 is 13 residues long. The CDR3 DNA follows: TGTGCCAGCAGTTTCTCGTACCAAGAGACCCAGTACTTC. Amino acid sequence: CASSFSYQETQYF.

This clone was seen only once. The rearrangement links TRBV6-5 to TRBJ2-3, with TRBD1 matching 9 bases. The ends lost 4 bases at V and 5 bases at J; junction bases unmatched: 4. The CDR3 is 14 amino acids. Germline assignment: CDR1 MNHEY and CDR2 SVGAGI. The CDR3 DNA is TGTGCCAGCAGTTGGGACAGGGACCGAGATACGCAGTATTTT. It yields the protein CASSWDRDRDTQYF.

The CDR3 coding sequence is TGCGCCAGCAGCCCTTCAGCGGGAGGGCCCTCCGAGCAGTACTTC. This translates into CASSPSAGGPSEQYF. V and J are TRBV5-1 and TRBJ2-7, with TRBD2 identical over 10 bases. The germline CDR1 and CDR2 sequences are SGHRS and YFSETQ. The V gene end was trimmed by 4 bases and the J gene end by 6 bases; junction bases not matched to a gene: 10. The CDR3 totals 15 residues.

The genes are TRBV19 and TRBJ2-7, with 10 bases identical to TRBD2. The CDR3 sequence is 15 residues long. CDR1 is LNHDA and CDR2 is SQIVND in the germline V gene (reference sequence). Trimming at V came to 5 bases and at J to 2 bases, leaving 6 bases not matched to a gene. CDR3 in amino acids: CASSPAGGSPYEQYF. As DNA, the CDR3 is TGTGCCAGTAGTCCAGCGGGAGGGTCCCCCTACGAGCAGTACTTC.

This clone was detected only a few times. The gene calls are TRBV10-3 and TRBJ2-7; D is uncertain. The CDR3 runs to 13 residues. Germline CDR1 is ENHRY and CDR2 is SYGVKD. The V and J ends lost 4 bases and 4 bases respectively, with 11 bases between them. The CDR3 reads CAISGIDTYEQYF. The CDR3 region has the DNA TGTGCCATCAGTGGAATCGACACTTACGAGCAGTACTTC.

CDR3 coding DNA: TGTGCCAGCAGCTTAAACTCCGGTTTCGACACAGATACGCAGTATTTT. This translates into CASSLNSGFDTDTQYF. This rearrangement joins TRBV7-3 to TRBJ2-3; D remains unclear. The CDR3 totals 16 residues. The V end lost 1 base, the J end lost 2 bases, and 13 bases lay between the germline ends. Germline V gene data show CDR1 as SGHTA and CDR2 as FQGTGA.

The V call is TRBV24-1, the J call TRBJ2-1; TRBD2 agrees at 11 bases. The CDR3 runs to 15 residues. Germline CDR1 is KGHDR and CDR2 is SFDVKD. The V segment lost 5 bases and the J segment 5 bases; nucleotides outside the gene matches: 4. CDR3 protein: CATSVGTSGNNEQFF. DNA of the CDR3: TGTGCCACCAGTGTGGGGACTAGCGGTAACAATGAGCAGTTCTTC.

The chain uses TRBV5-1 and TRBJ1-1, with TRBD1 matching 8 bases. CDR3 length equals 14 residues. The V gene end was trimmed by 4 bases and the J gene end by 3 bases; junction bases not matched to a gene: 5. The germline gives CDR1 SGHRS, CDR2 YFSETQ. The CDR3 DNA sequence: TGCGCCAGCAGCCTGCCGGACAGGGACACTGAAGCTTTCTTT. Encoded protein: CASSLPDRDTEAFF. Filled out from reference TRBV5-1 and TRBJ1-1, the complete variable domain reads KAGVTQTPRYLIKTRGQQVTLSCSPISGHRSVSWYQQTPGQGLQFLFEYFSETQRNKGNFPGRFSGRQFSNSRSEMNVSTLELGDSALYLCASSLPDRDTEAFFGQGTRLTVV.

J is TRBJ2-7 and V is TRBV28; 9 nucleotides align to TRBD1. The germline V gene encodes CDR1 MDHEN and CDR2 SYDVKM. Unmatched junction bases numbered 8, after V lost 5 bases and J lost 3 bases. The CDR3 runs to 15 residues. In nucleotides, the CDR3 is TGTGCCAGCAGTGGGCCGGGACAGGGAAGCTACGAGCAGTACTTC. Protein sequence: CASSGPGQGSYEQYF.

The chain is built from TRBV9 and TRBJ1-6; D is unresolved. The V end lost 0 bases, the J end lost 0 bases, and 10 bases lay between the germline ends. The CDR3 loop spans 17 amino acids. Germline V lookup: CDR1 SGDLS, CDR2 YYNGEE. The CDR3 here is CASSVEWSFSYNSPLHF. The DNA of the CDR3 is TGTGCCAGCAGCGTAGAGTGGAGCTTCTCCTATAATTCACCCCTCCACTTT.

The chain employs TRBV9 and TRBJ2-5; D might be TRBD1 (7 bases). Looked up from germline, CDR1 is SGDLS and CDR2 is YYNGEE. V dropped 0 bases and J dropped 2 bases, with 11 bases sitting between them. The CDR3 sequence is 15 residues long. In DNA, the CDR3 is TGTGCCAGCAGCGTAGGGTCAGGGGGGCAAGAGACCCAGTACTTC. This sequence encodes CASSVGSGGQETQYF.

The chain uses TRBV27 and TRBJ1-2, with 7 bases fitting TRBD1. This CDR3 comprises 13 residues. Trimming took 4 bases from V and 8 from J; bases not matched to a gene: 7. Germline V gives CDR1 MNHEY, CDR2 SMNVEV (reference sequence). CDR3 residues: CASSSGQGEGYTF. CDR3 in DNA: TGTGCCAGCAGTTCCGGGCAGGGGGAGGGCTACACCTTC.

The V and J genes are TRBV21-1 and TRBJ1-6; TRBD1 is the table's D call, not checked against the DNA. TRBV21-1 is labeled a pseudogene. The CDR3 spans 18 residues. The CDR3 coding sequence is TGTGCCAGCAGCAAAGTTAGTCAGGGAACCTCCTATAATTCACCCCTCCACTTT. Translation: CASSKVSQGTSYNSPLHF.

As regards this clone: In the same sample, other DNA sequences code for this CDR3. This chain connects TRBV19 to TRBJ2-1; 8 bases agree with TRBD1. With 8 bases clipped from V and 4 bases from J, the junction kept 1 base outside the gene matches. The CDR3 contains 12 residues. Germline V gene sequence: CDR1 LNHDA, CDR2 SQIVND (reference sequence). Here the CDR3 reads CASRQGYNEQFF. The CDR3 nucleotides are TGTGCCAGTCGACAGGGGTACAATGAGCAGTTCTTC.

The chain has TRBV18 and TRBJ1-2; no clear D. Germline CDR1 KGHSH, CDR2 LQKENI. Between the trimmed V and J ends, which lost 1 base and 4 bases, there was a span of 10 bases. This CDR3 region has 14 residues. Here the CDR3 reads CASSPRAESYGYTF. In DNA form, the CDR3 reads TGTGCCAGCTCACCACGGGCTGAGAGCTATGGCTACACCTTC.